A selection of T cell receptor beta chains follows, all from one sample in a study of blood T cell repertoires in COVID-19. TCRdb keeps only in-frame clones here, not all; method: immunoSEQ multiplex PCR. This table has 210,000 or so clones, 65% to 90% appearing once. Input material: peripheral blood. The receptors were gathered from a human donor in a cohort sampled during active COVID-19. Each CDR3 is given with its conserved first and last residue. The D gene is left open where the match is weak. Where a row states a size, it is once, few, many or the class of an expanded clone; other rows omit it.

D	V	size	J	DNA	CDR3
.	TRBV7-2	.	TRBJ1-5	TGTGCCAGCAGCTTCGCAGGGAGCAATCAGCCCCAGCATTTT	CASSFAGSNQPQHF
TRBD1	TRBV19	.	TRBJ1-4	TGTGCCAGTAGATCCGGGACAGGGAGTGAAAAACTGTTTTTT	CASRSGTGSEKLFF
.	TRBV7-9	.	TRBJ1-1	TGTGCCAGCAGCTTAGACAGGAAGGTCGCTTTCTTT	CASSLDRKVAFF
TRBD2	TRBV10-3	.	TRBJ2-7	TGTGCCATCAGTGTGGGGACTAGCGGCTACGAGCAGTACTTC	CAISVGTSGYEQYF
TRBD1	TRBV19	.	TRBJ1-5	TGTGCCAGTAGTATGGGACAGTATAGCAATCAGCCCCAGCATTTT	CASSMGQYSNQPQHF
.	TRBV4-1	once	TRBJ1-1	TGCGCCAGCAGCAAAGGGGGAGCCACTGAAGCTTTCTTT	CASSKGGATEAFF
.	TRBV27	.	TRBJ1-2	TGTGCCAGCAGTTCAAACAGGGAAGGTGGCTATGGCTACACCTTC	CASSSNREGGYGYTF
TRBD1	TRBV3-1/TRBV3-2	few	TRBJ2-7	TGTGCCAGCAGCCAAGATGGGGACAGGGTTTCCGAGCAGTACTTC	CASSQDGDRVSEQYF
TRBD2	TRBV5-1	.	TRBJ2-1	TGCGCCAGCGGATTGTCGGGAGGATACAATGAGCAGTTCTTC	CASGLSGGYNEQFF
.	TRBV4-1	.	TRBJ2-7	TGCGCCAGCAGCCAATTGGCGGGTGGTGGCTTCGAGCAGTACTTC	CASSQLAGGGFEQYF
TRBD1	TRBV5-1	.	TRBJ1-4	TGCGCCAGCAGCTTGGCGGGACAGGGGGCAGGTGAAAAACTGTTTTTT	CASSLAGQGAGEKLFF
.	TRBV10-3	.	TRBJ2-7	TGTGCCATCAGTGGCCTATCTGAGCAGTACTTC	CAISGLSEQYF
.	TRBV20-1	.	TRBJ2-3	TGCAGTGCTAGTCGGGGTGTGGATACGCAGTATTTT	CSASRGVDTQYF
.	TRBV3-1/TRBV3-2	.	TRBJ2-7	TGTGCCAGCTATGGGGGCAGGGCGCGCGAGCAGTACTTC	CASYGGRAREQYF
TRBD2	TRBV5-8	.	TRBJ2-1	TGTGCCAGCAGCCTGGGGGGACTAGCGGGAGTTGAGCAGTTCTTC	CASSLGGLAGVEQFF
.	TRBV18	.	TRBJ1-6	TGTGCCAGCTCACCCCGGGACACCGGTTCACCCCTCCACTTT	CASSPRDTGSPLHF